This note documents a single T cell receptor (beta chain) sequence. The CDR3 consists of 12 residues. Deletions cut 7 bases from V and 6 bases from J, with 12 bases between. CDR1 and CDR2 from the germline V gene are LNHDA and SQIVND (reference sequence). This specimen belongs to a study of technical replicates of blood from several donors. The table came from immunoSEQ multiplex PCR; TCRdb's copy has only in-frame clones and leaves some out. The repertoire includes under 100,000 clones, roughly 95% of them detected once, and roughly 0.3% sits in the top ten. Specimen: T cells isolated from PBMCs. This receptor was identified in a human donor in good health. V and J are TRBV19 and TRBJ1-1; maybe TRBD1 (5 bases). The DNA for the CDR3 is TGTGCCAGTACAGGGCCTGACGCTGAAGCTTTCTTT. This sequence encodes CASTGPDAEAFF.